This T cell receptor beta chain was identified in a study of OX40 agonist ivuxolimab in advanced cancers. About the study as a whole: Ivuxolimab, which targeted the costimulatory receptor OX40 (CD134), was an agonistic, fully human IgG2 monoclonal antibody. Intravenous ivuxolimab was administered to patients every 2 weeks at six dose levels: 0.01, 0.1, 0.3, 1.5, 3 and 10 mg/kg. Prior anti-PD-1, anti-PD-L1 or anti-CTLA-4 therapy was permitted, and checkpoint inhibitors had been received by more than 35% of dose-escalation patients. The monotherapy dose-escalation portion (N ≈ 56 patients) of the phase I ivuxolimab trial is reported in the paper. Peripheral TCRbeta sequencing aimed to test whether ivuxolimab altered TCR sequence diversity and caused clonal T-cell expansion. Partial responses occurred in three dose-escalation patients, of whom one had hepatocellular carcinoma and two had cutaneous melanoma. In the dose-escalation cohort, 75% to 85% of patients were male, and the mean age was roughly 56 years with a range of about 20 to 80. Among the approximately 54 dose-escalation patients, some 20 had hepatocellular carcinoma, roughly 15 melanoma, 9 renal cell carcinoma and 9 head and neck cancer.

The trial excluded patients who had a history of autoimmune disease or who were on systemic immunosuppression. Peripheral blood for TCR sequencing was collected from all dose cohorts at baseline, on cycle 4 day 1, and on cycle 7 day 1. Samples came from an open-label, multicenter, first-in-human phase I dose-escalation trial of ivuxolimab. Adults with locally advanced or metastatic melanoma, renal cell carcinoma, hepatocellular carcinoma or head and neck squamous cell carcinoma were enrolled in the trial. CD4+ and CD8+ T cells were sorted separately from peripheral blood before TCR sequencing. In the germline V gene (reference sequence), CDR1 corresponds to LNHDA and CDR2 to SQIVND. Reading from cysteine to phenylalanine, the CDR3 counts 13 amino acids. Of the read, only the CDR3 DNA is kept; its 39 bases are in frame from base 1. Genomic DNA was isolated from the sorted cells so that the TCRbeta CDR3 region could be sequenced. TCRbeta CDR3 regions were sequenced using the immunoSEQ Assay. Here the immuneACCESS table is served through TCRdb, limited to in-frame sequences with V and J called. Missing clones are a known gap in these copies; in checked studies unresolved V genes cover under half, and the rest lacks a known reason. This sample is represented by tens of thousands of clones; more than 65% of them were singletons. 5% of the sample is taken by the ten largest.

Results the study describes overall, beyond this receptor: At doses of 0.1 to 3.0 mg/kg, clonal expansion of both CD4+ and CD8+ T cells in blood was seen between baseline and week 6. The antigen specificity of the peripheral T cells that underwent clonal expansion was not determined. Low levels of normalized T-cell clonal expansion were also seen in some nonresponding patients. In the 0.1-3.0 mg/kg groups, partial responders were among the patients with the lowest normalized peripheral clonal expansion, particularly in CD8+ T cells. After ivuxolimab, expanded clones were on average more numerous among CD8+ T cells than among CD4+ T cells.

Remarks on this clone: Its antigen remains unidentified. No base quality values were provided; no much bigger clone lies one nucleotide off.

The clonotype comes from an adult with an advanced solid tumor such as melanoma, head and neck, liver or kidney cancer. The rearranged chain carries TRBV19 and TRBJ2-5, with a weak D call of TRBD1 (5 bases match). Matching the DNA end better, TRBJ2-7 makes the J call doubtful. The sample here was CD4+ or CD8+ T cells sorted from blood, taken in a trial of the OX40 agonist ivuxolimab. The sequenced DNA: TGTGCCAGTAGTATACAGTCAGGGAACGAGCAGTACTTC. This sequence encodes CASSIQSGNEQYF.